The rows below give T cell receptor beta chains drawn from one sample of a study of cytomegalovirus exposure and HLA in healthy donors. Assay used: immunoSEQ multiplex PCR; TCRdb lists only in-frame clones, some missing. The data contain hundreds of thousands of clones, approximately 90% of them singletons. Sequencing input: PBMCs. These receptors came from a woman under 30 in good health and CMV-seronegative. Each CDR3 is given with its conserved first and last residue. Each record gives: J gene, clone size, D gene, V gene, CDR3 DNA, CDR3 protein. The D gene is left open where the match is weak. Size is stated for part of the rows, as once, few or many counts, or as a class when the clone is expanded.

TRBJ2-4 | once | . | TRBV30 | TGTGCCTGGAGTGTAGACAGATCCATTCAGTACTTC | CAWSVDRSIQYF
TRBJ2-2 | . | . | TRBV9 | TGTGCCAGCAGCTCAGGGTCGACCGGGGAGCTGTTTTTT | CASSSGSTGELFF
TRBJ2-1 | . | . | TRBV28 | TGTGCCAGCAGTTTAGGCTCCAATGAGCAGTTCTTC | CASSLGSNEQFF
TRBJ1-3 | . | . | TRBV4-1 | TGCGCCAGCAGCCAAGCGATCCGGGGAAACACCATATATTTT | CASSQAIRGNTIYF
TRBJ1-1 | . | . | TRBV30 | TGTGCCTGGAAAGCGGAAATGAACACTGAAGCTTTCTTT | CAWKAEMNTEAFF
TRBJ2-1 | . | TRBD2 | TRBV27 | TGTGCCAGCCAAAGCGGGAGGGGCTACAATGAGCAGTTCTTC | CASQSGRGYNEQFF
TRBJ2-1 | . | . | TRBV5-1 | TGCGCCAGCAGCTTGGTTCGTCCGAGCTCCTACAATGAGCAGTTCTTC | CASSLVRPSSYNEQFF
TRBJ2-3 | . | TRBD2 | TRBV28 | TGTGCCAGCAGTTTGGGGATAGCGGGCAGCACAGATACGCAGTATTTT | CASSLGIAGSTDTQYF
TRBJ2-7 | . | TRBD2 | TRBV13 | TGTGCCAGCAGCTCCCAGCGGGAGTACTACGAGCAGTACTTC | CASSSQREYYEQYF
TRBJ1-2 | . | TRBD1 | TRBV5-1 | TGCGCCAGCAAAACCGGGACAGGGAAAGTTGGCTATGGCTACACCTTC | CASKTGTGKVGYGYTF
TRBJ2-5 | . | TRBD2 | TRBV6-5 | TGTGCCAGCAGTTGGACTAGACAAGAGACCCAGTACTTC | CASSWTRQETQYF
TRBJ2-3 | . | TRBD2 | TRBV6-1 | TGTGCCAGCAGTGAGTCCCGACTAGCGGGGGTCACAGATACGCAGTATTTT | CASSESRLAGVTDTQYF
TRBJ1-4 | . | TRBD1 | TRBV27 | TGTGCCAGCAGTTTCATCAGTGTGACAGGGGTAGGAGAAAAACTGTTTTTT | CASSFISVTGVGEKLFF
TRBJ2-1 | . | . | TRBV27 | TGTGCCAGCAGTTTGCAGGGCCCCTACAATGAGCAGTTCTTC | CASSLQGPYNEQFF
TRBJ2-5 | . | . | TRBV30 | TGTGCCTGGACTACTACCTCCAGGGGTGAGACCCAGTACTTC | CAWTTTSRGETQYF
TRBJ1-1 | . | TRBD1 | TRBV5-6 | TGTGCCAGCAGCAGCCGGGACAGGGGGAGGACTGAAGCTTTCTTT | CASSSRDRGRTEAFF
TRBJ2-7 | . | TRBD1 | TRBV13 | TGTGCCAGCAGCGCCGGGACAGGGCCCCAAATATCCTACGAGCAGTACTTC | CASSAGTGPQISYEQYF
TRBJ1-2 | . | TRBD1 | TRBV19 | TGTGCCAGCGGACAGGGGGACGGCTACACCTTC | CASGQGDGYTF
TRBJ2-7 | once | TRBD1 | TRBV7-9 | TGTGCCAGCAGCCAAGCCGGGACAGCCAGCTTGGGGCAGTACTTC | CASSQAGTASLGQYF
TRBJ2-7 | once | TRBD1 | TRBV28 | TGTGCCAGCAGTTTACCGGACAGGGGAGGGGAGCAGTACTTC | CASSLPDRGGEQYF
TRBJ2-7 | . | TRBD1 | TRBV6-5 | TGTGCCAGCAGTTACGGGACAGGGCGCGAGCAGTACTTC | CASSYGTGREQYF
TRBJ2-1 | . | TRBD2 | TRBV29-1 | TGCAGCGTTGATCATAGGACTAGCGCTCCAAATGAGCAGTTCTTC | CSVDHRTSAPNEQFF